These T cell receptor beta chains were read from a single sample in a study of cytomegalovirus exposure and HLA in healthy donors. Profiling relied on immunoSEQ multiplex PCR, and the TCRdb table lists in-frame clones only, not all of them. The sample yields fewer than 200,000 clones, about 86% seen once. Material for sequencing was PBMCs. The receptors originated from a woman in her twenties or thirties in good health and CMV-seronegative. Both conserved end residues are part of each CDR3. D genes are given only for firm matches. Some rows have no size entry. The others give once, few or many, or a class for an expanded clone.

TRBJ2-1	TRBD2	TRBV28	NA	CASSSRLAGGREQFF	TGTGCCAGCAGTTCGAGACTAGCGGGAGGGCGTGAGCAGTTCTTC
TRBJ2-3	TRBD2	TRBV28	NA	CASSRNPAGADTQYF	TGTGCCAGCAGTCGTAACCCTGCGGGGGCAGATACGCAGTATTTT
TRBJ2-1	TRBD2	TRBV4-1	NA	CASSQESLAGRNEQFF	TGCGCCAGCAGCCAAGAATCCCTAGCGGGACGCAATGAGCAGTTCTTC
TRBJ1-1	TRBD1	TRBV5-1	few	CASSSGTENTEAFF	TGCGCCAGCAGCTCCGGGACAGAGAACACTGAAGCTTTCTTT
TRBJ2-6	TRBD1	TRBV2	NA	CASRGQLSGANVLTF	TGTGCCAGCAGGGGACAGCTCTCTGGGGCCAACGTCCTGACTTTC
TRBJ2-5	NA	TRBV6-1	NA	CASTANTAFRGTQYF	TGTGCCAGCACAGCAAATACGGCCTTTCGGGGGACCCAGTACTTC
TRBJ1-1	NA	TRBV6-6	NA	CASSYKLLGGTEAFF	TGTGCCAGCAGTTACAAATTGCTAGGGGGCACTGAAGCTTTCTTT
TRBJ2-3	NA	TRBV5-1	NA	CASSYRARDSGDTQYF	TGCGCCAGCAGCTACCGCGCTAGAGACAGTGGGGATACGCAGTATTTT
TRBJ1-1	NA	TRBV7-6	NA	CASSRQDSTEAFF	TGTGCCAGCAGCCGACAGGATAGCACTGAAGCTTTCTTT
TRBJ2-7	TRBD2	TRBV5-4	few	CASGLAATYEQYF	TGTGCCAGTGGACTAGCGGCGACCTACGAGCAGTACTTC
TRBJ1-5	TRBD1	TRBV28	NA	CASSPPGQGYQPQHF	TGTGCCAGCAGCCCTCCGGGACAGGGCTATCAGCCCCAGCATTTT
TRBJ2-1	NA	TRBV2	NA	CASSSDNEQFF	TGTGCCAGCAGTTCTGACAATGAGCAGTTCTTC
TRBJ2-4	NA	TRBV28	few	CASRRRDPGAGKNIQYF	TGTGCCAGCAGGCGACGGGACCCGGGAGCAGGCAAAAACATTCAGTACTTC
TRBJ2-2	NA	TRBV7-7	NA	CASSLAGSGELFF	TGTGCTAGCAGCTTAGCCGGGTCCGGGGAGCTGTTTTTT
TRBJ1-1	TRBD1	TRBV9	NA	CASSVQGASTEAFF	TGTGCCAGCAGCGTACAGGGGGCAAGCACTGAAGCTTTCTTT
TRBJ1-2	NA	TRBV14	NA	CASSRQNYGYTF	TGTGCCAGCAGCCGACAGAACTATGGCTACACCTTC
TRBJ2-6	NA	TRBV7-2	NA	CASSFSRSGANGLTF	TGTGCCAGCAGCTTTAGCCGTTCTGGGGCCAACGGCCTGACTTTC
TRBJ1-3	NA	TRBV25-1	NA	CASSELGSGNTIYF	TGTGCCAGCAGTGAACTCGGGTCTGGAAACACCATATATTTT
TRBJ2-1	TRBD2	TRBV14	NA	CASSQGAGGSVEQFF	TGTGCCAGCAGCCAAGGGGCGGGGGGGAGTGTTGAGCAGTTCTTC
TRBJ2-5	NA	TRBV4-3	NA	CASAARGSETQYF	TGCGCCAGCGCCGCCAGGGGTTCAGAGACCCAGTACTTC
TRBJ2-7	TRBD1	TRBV6-1	NA	CASVLSTGNSYEQYF	TGTGCCAGTGTTCTTTCGACAGGGAATTCCTACGAGCAGTACTTC
TRBJ1-1	TRBD1	TRBV28	NA	CASRLGGHEAFF	TGTGCCAGCAGATTAGGGGGCCATGAAGCTTTCTTT
TRBJ1-5	NA	TRBV19	NA	CASTQDRYQPQHF	TGTGCCAGTACCCAAGACAGGTATCAGCCCCAGCATTTT
TRBJ2-3	NA	TRBV11-3	NA	CASSSSTDTQYF	TGTGCCAGCAGCTCTAGCACAGATACGCAGTATTTT
TRBJ2-7	TRBD2	TRBV11-2	NA	CAVGRGGSYEQYF	TGTGCCGTGGGGAGGGGCGGCTCCTACGAGCAGTACTTC
TRBJ2-7	NA	TRBV7-9	NA	CASSLVQGSYEQYF	TGTGCCAGCAGCTTAGTCCAGGGGAGCTACGAGCAGTACTTC
TRBJ1-4	TRBD1	TRBV11-2	NA	CASSQIIGTGANEKLFF	TGTGCCAGCAGCCAGATTATCGGGACAGGGGCTAATGAAAAACTGTTTTTT
TRBJ2-7	NA	TRBV27	NA	CANIQGYEQYF	TGTGCCAACATACAGGGCTACGAGCAGTACTTC
TRBJ2-1	TRBD2	TRBV25-1	NA	CASSVGGINEQFF	TGTGCCAGCAGTGTCGGGGGGATCAATGAGCAGTTCTTC
TRBJ2-5	NA	TRBV29-1	NA	CSVGQAQQETQYF	TGCAGCGTTGGACAGGCCCAGCAAGAGACCCAGTACTTC
TRBJ2-2	TRBD2	TRBV11-3	NA	CASSGLADTGELFF	TGTGCCAGCAGCGGACTAGCGGACACCGGGGAGCTGTTTTTT
TRBJ2-7	NA	TRBV5-1	NA	CASSWSRDSYEQYF	TGCGCCAGCAGCTGGTCGCGGGACTCCTACGAGCAGTACTTC
TRBJ1-5	NA	TRBV9	NA	CASSVGAGDGDQPQHF	TGTGCCAGCAGCGTAGGGGCAGGGGACGGCGATCAGCCCCAGCATTTT
TRBJ2-3	TRBD2	TRBV28	NA	CASSHTGQLWTSDTDTQYF	TGTGCCAGCAGTCATACCGGACAGCTTTGGACTAGCGACACAGATACGCAGTATTTT
TRBJ2-1	NA	TRBV6-1	NA	CASRGTSTYNEQFF	TGTGCCAGCAGGGGGACTTCCACCTACAATGAGCAGTTCTTC
TRBJ2-6	NA	TRBV28	once	CASARASGANVLTF	TGTGCCAGCGCCAGGGCGTCGGGGGCCAACGTCCTGACTTTC
TRBJ2-2	NA	TRBV6-6	NA	CASSYVADTGELFF	TGTGCCAGCAGTTACGTTGCAGACACCGGGGAGCTGTTTTTT
TRBJ1-2	TRBD1	TRBV11-1	NA	CASSAYRGHGYTF	TGTGCCAGCAGCGCGTACAGGGGTCACGGCTACACCTTC
TRBJ1-1	NA	TRBV7-9	NA	CSSSLLGTAKGDTEAFF	TGTTCCAGCAGCTTATTAGGGACGGCGAAGGGGGACACTGAAGCTTTCTTT
TRBJ1-5	NA	TRBV7-2	NA	CASSLAGGKVGQPQHF	TGTGCCAGCAGCTTAGCGGGCGGGAAGGTGGGTCAGCCCCAGCATTTT
TRBJ2-3	TRBD2	TRBV15	NA	CATRPAGGDTQYF	TGTGCCACCCGACCGGCGGGAGGAGATACGCAGTATTTT
TRBJ2-5	TRBD2	TRBV27	NA	CASSFIYSGGETQYF	TGTGCCAGCAGTTTTATTTATAGCGGGGGTGAGACCCAGTACTTC
TRBJ2-3	NA	TRBV7-6	NA	CASSLGSSTDTQYF	TGTGCCAGCAGCTTAGGCAGTAGCACAGATACGCAGTATTTT
TRBJ2-3	NA	TRBV7-2	NA	CASSWAVNTQYF	TGTGCCAGCAGCTGGGCTGTTAATACGCAGTATTTT
TRBJ2-1	NA	TRBV2	NA	CASRAVNEQFF	TGTGCCAGCAGAGCGGTCAATGAGCAGTTCTTC
TRBJ2-7	NA	TRBV6-5	NA	CASSYEGKAYEQYF	TGTGCCAGCAGTTACGAGGGAAAGGCCTACGAGCAGTACTTC
TRBJ2-1	TRBD2	TRBV10-1	NA	CASSGSGTTSYNEQFF	TGCGCCAGCAGTGGAAGCGGGACTACCTCCTACAATGAGCAGTTCTTC
TRBJ2-1	TRBD1	TRBV4-3	few	CASSQGTGINEQFF	TGCGCCAGCAGCCAAGGGACAGGGATCAATGAGCAGTTCTTC
TRBJ1-6	TRBD1	TRBV7-9	once	CSSRYQGAENSPLHF	TGTTCCAGCCGTTATCAGGGGGCGGAGAATTCACCCCTCCACTTT
TRBJ2-7	TRBD1	TRBV5-4	few	CASSLAGTDLGRQYF	TGTGCCAGCAGCTTGGCCGGGACAGACCTGGGACGGCAGTACTTC